These 31 T cell receptor beta chains were all obtained from the same sample, sequenced in a study of esophageal squamous cell carcinoma under preoperative chemotherapy. TCRdb processed the PCR reads anew with MiXCR; each CDR3 protein has one entry. The top ten hold under 35% of the sample, which has about 18,000 distinct CDR3 sequences, about 43% seen once. The time point: after preoperative PTX-NDP chemotherapy. The sample here was taken from a patient given preoperative chemotherapy. These receptor sequences come from a human donor with esophageal squamous cell carcinoma. The donor label of this sample is uncertain.

The table lists this clonotype with a count of one. V and J are TRBV6-1 and TRBJ2-3, with 8 positions matching TRBD2. TRBJ2-7 matches the DNA end more closely, so the J call is doubtful. The CDR3 sequence is 13 residues long. CDR1 and CDR2 (germline): MNHNS, SASEGT. Here the CDR3 DNA reads TGTGCCAGCAGTGACCGGGGGGGGTACGAGCAGTACTTC. Translated, it gives CASSDRGGYEQYF.

In DNA, the CDR3 is TGTGCCAGCAGCATTAGGGGGCGAGTAGGCGAGCAGTACTTC. Translated, it gives CASSIRGRVGEQYF. J is TRBJ2-5 and V is TRBV7-2, with 7 bases identical to TRBD1. The DNA end is more similar to TRBJ2-7, so the J call may be wrong. In germline, CDR1 is SGHTA, CDR2 FQGNSA. This CDR3 spans 14 amino acids.

The V and J genes are TRBV28 and TRBJ2-3; no definite D call. This CDR3 contains 14 residues. Germline V lookup: CDR1 MDHEN, CDR2 SYDVKM. Trimming stripped 3 bases from V and 1 base from J, with 8 bases between. The CDR3 bases are TGTGCCAGCAGTTTTTTATCCGGCACAGATACGCAGTATTTT. Its protein product is CASSFLSGTDTQYF.

To note about this clonotype: A read error may be the cause here, since a much bigger clone is one base away. This chain joins TRBV7-3 and TRBJ2-3, with 7 bases aligning to TRBD1. Germline lookup yields CDR1 SGHTA and CDR2 FQGTGA. The CDR3 is 14 residues long. CDR3 nucleotide sequence: TGTGCCAACAGCCTGGGACAGAACACAGATACGCAGTATTTT. Amino acid sequence: CANSLGQNTDTQYF.

This clonotype is categorized as medium-sized. The rearrangement joins TRBV7-2 to TRBJ2-1; 7 bases line up with TRBD2. Trimming removed 5 bases from V and 5 bases from J; junction bases left unmatched: 9. The CDR3 extends over 15 amino acids. The germline V gene has CDR1 SGHTA and CDR2 FQGNSA. The CDR3 protein is CASSPGIAGDNEQFF. DNA for the CDR3: TGTGCCAGCAGCCCCGGAATAGCGGGCGACAATGAGCAGTTCTTC.

V and J are TRBV7-3 and TRBJ2-3, with 9 bases lining up with TRBD1. The DNA end favors TRBJ2-7, so the J call may be wrong. Germline CDR1 reads SGHTA; CDR2 reads FQGTGA. CDR3 length equals 16 residues. The CDR3: CASSKTGGRISSEQYF. Here the CDR3 DNA reads TGTGCCAGCAGCAAAACAGGGGGCCGTATTTCGAGCGAGCAGTACTTC.

This sequence joins TRBV7-2 and TRBJ2-1, with 8 bases that match TRBD2. The CDR3 runs 15 residues. Germline V gives CDR1 SGHTA, CDR2 FQGNSA. Losses at the gene ends were 2 bases for V and 10 bases for J; bases not matched to a gene: 10. CDR3 DNA: TGTGCCAGCAGCTTACCACAGACTAGCGTGGACGAGCAGTTCTTC. Its translation: CASSLPQTSVDEQFF.

The chain combines TRBV6-1 with TRBJ2-3; D remains unclear. The tail of the sequence fits TRBJ2-7 better, so the J call may be wrong. CDR1 MNHNS and CDR2 SASEGT come from the germline V gene. The CDR3 spans 14 residues. The chain's CDR3 is CASSEVVSNDTQYF. CDR3 bases: TGTGCCAGCAGCGAGGTGGTGAGCAACGATACGCAGTACTTC.

This clonotype was seen repeatedly, ten times or more. The rearrangement joins TRBV7-6 to TRBJ2-1; tentative D call: TRBD2 (5 bases). Per the germline V gene, CDR1 is SGHVS and CDR2 is FNYEAQ. V was trimmed by 5 bases and J by 7 bases, leaving 6 bases between them. The CDR3 length is 11 residues. CDR3 residues: CASSRGNEQFF. The CDR3, as DNA: TGTGCCAGCAGCCGCGGGAATGAGCAGTTCTTC.

The V gene is TRBV12-3 or TRBV12-4, the J gene TRBJ2-3; the D gene could be TRBD1 or TRBD2 (6 bases each). The V end lost 3 bases, the J end lost 5 bases, and 15 bases lay between the germline ends. The CDR3 runs to 15 residues. The CDR3, as DNA: TGTGCCAGCAGTTTCCGGGGGCGCGTGCTAGATACGCAGTATTTT. This translates into CASSFRGRVLDTQYF.

The chain couples TRBV12-5 to TRBJ2-5; maybe TRBD1 (5 bases). The CDR3 runs 14 residues. The germline CDR1 and CDR2 sequences are LGHNT and FRNRAP. V was trimmed by 7 bases and J by 2 bases, leaving 14 bases between them. In DNA form, the CDR3 reads TGTGCTAGTGCCTTGGGGCACCAACAAGAGACCCAGTACTTC. Protein product: CASALGHQQETQYF.

In nucleotides, the CDR3 is TGTGCCAGCTCACCCAGGAGAGCCGATGGGGAGACCCAGTACTTC. Translation: CASSPRRADGETQYF. The rearrangement links TRBV18 to TRBJ2-5, with D unresolved. V lost 3 bases to trimming and J lost 5 bases, with 16 bases between them. Looked up from germline, CDR1 is KGHSH and CDR2 is LQKENI. The length of the CDR3 is 15 residues.

This chain links TRBV7-2 with TRBJ2-4, with 7 bases aligning to TRBD2. The end of the DNA aligns better with TRBJ2-5, so the J call may be wrong. Germline CDR1 SGHTA, CDR2 FQGNSA. The CDR3 runs to 17 residues. Here the CDR3 reads CAFCAGVAGGAKETQYF. DNA for the CDR3: TGTGCCTTCTGCGCGGGGGTCGCAGGCGGTGCCAAAGAGACCCAGTACTTC.

The rearrangement uses TRBV7-6 and TRBJ2-1; 9 positions agree with TRBD2. Losses at the gene ends were 5 bases for V and 8 bases for J; bases not matched to a gene: 7. Germline CDR1 and CDR2: SGHVS and FNYEAQ. CDR3 size: 14 residues. The CDR3 DNA follows: TGTGCCAGCAGCGGAGGGCGGGAGGGGGATGAGCAGTTCTTC. Translating it yields CASSGGREGDEQFF.

This chain joins TRBV6-1 and TRBJ1-5, with 7 bases lining up with TRBD1. Germline V gene sequence: CDR1 MNHNS, CDR2 SASEGT. The V segment lost 4 bases and the J segment 0 bases; nucleotides outside the gene matches: 3. The CDR3 is made up of 15 amino acids. The chain's CDR3 is CASSGGTDSNQPQHF. The CDR3 region has the DNA TGTGCCAGCAGTGGAGGGACAGATAGCAATCAGCCCCAGCATTTT.

The chain links TRBV10-2 to TRBJ2-3, with 7 bases lining up with TRBD1. Judging by the DNA end, TRBJ2-5 fits better; the J call may be wrong. The CDR3 runs 14 residues. Germline V gene lookup returns CDR1 WSHSY and CDR2 SAAADI. This chain's CDR3 is CARIGGLSTDTQYF. The CDR3 region has the DNA TGCGCCAGGATAGGGGGCCTTAGCACAGATACCCAGTACTTC.

This clonotype qualifies as medium-sized. The chain uses TRBV7-2 and TRBJ2-2; D may be TRBD2 (5 bases). Germline assignment: CDR1 SGHTA and CDR2 FQGNSA. There are 14 residues in the CDR3. Trimming pared 1 base from V and 3 bases from J, leaving 6 bases between. CDR3 residues: CASSLELDTGELFF. The DNA for the CDR3 is TGTGCCAGCAGCTTAGAACTAGACACCGGGGAGCTGTTTTTT.

By proportion, this clonotype is medium-sized (0.01 to 0.1%). The rearrangement joins TRBV6-1 to TRBJ2-5; D is unclear. The CDR3 spans 13 residues. Trimming took 1 base from V and 4 from J, leaving 7 bases between them. Germline V lookup: CDR1 MNHNS, CDR2 SASEGT. CDR3 in amino acids: CASSEVLRETQYF. CDR3 DNA: TGTGCCAGCAGTGAAGTTCTAAGAGAGACCCAGTACTTC.

The V gene is TRBV7-2, the J gene TRBJ2-3; possibly TRBD1 or TRBD2 for D (6 bases each). The last part of the DNA fits TRBJ2-7 better; the J call may be wrong. Germline V lookup: CDR1 SGHTA, CDR2 FQGNSA. This CDR3 contains 16 residues. CDR3 sequence: CASSARGLGGTDTQYF. In nucleotides, the CDR3 is TGTGCCAGCAGCGCACGGGGGCTGGGGGGCACAGATACGCAGTACTTC.

The chain couples TRBV19 to TRBJ2-5; TRBD2 matches 8 bases. The J call may be incorrect, as the DNA end agrees better with TRBJ2-7. The CDR3 covers 14 residues. Germline loops: CDR1 LNHDA, CDR2 SQIVND (reference sequence). DNA for the CDR3: TGTGCCAGTAGTGGCGGGAGGCCGACCTACGAGCAGTACTTC. Amino acid sequence: CASSGGRPTYEQYF.

The rearrangement joins TRBV11-1 to TRBJ2-7; D is possibly TRBD1 (6 bases). V lost 6 bases and J 0 bases, leaving 15 bases between the germline ends. The germline CDR1 and CDR2 sequences are SGHAT and FQDESV (reference sequence). The CDR3 sequence is 15 residues long. The CDR3 bases are TGTGCCAGCAGTTTAAAGAGGGACACCTCCTACGAGCAGTACTTC. Translated: CASSLKRDTSYEQYF.

This rearrangement joins TRBV12-5 to TRBJ2-4, with TRBD2 matching over 7 bases. The CDR3 totals 15 residues. J was trimmed by 5 bases and V by 2 bases; bases with no gene match: 6. Germline V gene lookup returns CDR1 LGHNT and CDR2 FRNRAP. The CDR3: CASGLLSGGENIQYF. The CDR3 coding sequence is TGTGCTAGTGGTTTGCTATCGGGAGGCGAAAACATTCAGTACTTC.

This chain connects TRBV25-1 to TRBJ2-3; no firm D call. V was trimmed by 1 base and J by 4 bases, leaving 9 bases between them. The germline V gene encodes CDR1 MGHDK and CDR2 SYGVNS. The CDR3 spans 14 residues. CDR3 amino acids: CASSESTGADTQYF. CDR3 DNA: TGTGCCAGCAGTGAATCCACGGGCGCAGATACGCAGTATTTT.

This clonotype has just a few counts. The chain has TRBV4-1 and TRBJ2-1; D gene ambiguous. The length of the CDR3 is 16 residues. The germline V gene has CDR1 MGHRA and CDR2 YSYEKL. The ends were cut back, 0 bases at V and 0 bases at J, with 9 bases in the middle. CDR3 region: CASSQDDRSSYNEQFF. CDR3 DNA sequence: TGCGCCAGCAGCCAAGATGACCGAAGCTCCTACAATGAGCAGTTCTTC.

This clonotype was recorded many times. The gene calls are TRBV7-2 and TRBJ2-5; 8 positions agree with TRBD2. The J call is in doubt because the DNA end fits TRBJ2-7 better. This CDR3 is built from 12 residues. Germline CDR1 is SGHTA and CDR2 is FQGNSA. CDR3 nucleotide sequence: TGTGCCAGCAGCTTCGGACTAGCCGAGCAGTACTTC. It specifies CASSFGLAEQYF.

This clonotype was counted only a few times. The gene calls are TRBV11-3 and TRBJ2-5; D is possibly TRBD2 (5 bases). Germline V lookup: CDR1 SGHNT, CDR2 YENEEA. This CDR3 has 14 amino acids. Trimming took off 1 base at V and 2 bases at J, with 8 bases between the two ends. CDR3 sequence: CASSLARGQETQYF. The CDR3, as DNA: TGTGCCAGCAGCTTAGCACGGGGTCAAGAGACCCAGTACTTC.

This clonotype was counted once. The J gene is TRBJ2-3, the V gene TRBV12-3 or TRBV12-4; D possibly corresponds to TRBD2 (6 bases). The V gene lost 8 bases and the J gene lost 9 bases, with 30 bases spanning the gap. CDR3 length: 17 amino acids. The CDR3 loop is CASCAGPGGTNQETQYF. In DNA form, the CDR3 reads TGTGCCAGCTGTGCGGGGCCCGGGGGTACCAATCAAGAGACGCAGTATTTT.

This clonotype is termed medium-sized (0.01 to 0.1%). This sequence joins TRBV12-3 or TRBV12-4 and TRBJ2-1; 11 positions match TRBD2. The junction had 0 bases not matched to a gene; V was cut back by 0 bases and J by 2 bases. This CDR3 region has 16 residues. CDR3 sequence: CASSLAGLAAYNEQFF. CDR3 DNA sequence: TGTGCCAGCAGTTTAGCGGGACTAGCGGCCTACAATGAGCAGTTCTTC.

The rearrangement joins TRBV7-2 to TRBJ2-3; perhaps TRBD2 as D (7 bases). The J call is doubtful: the DNA matches TRBJ2-7 better. CDR1 is SGHTA and CDR2 is FQGNSA in the germline V gene. The CDR3 contains 16 residues. The CDR3: CASSARGGRDQETQYF. DNA for the CDR3: TGTGCCAGCAGCGCACGCGGGGGCCGGGACCAAGAGACGCAGTACTTC.

This clonotype occurred many times. The chain has TRBV7-7 and TRBJ2-3, with D possibly TRBD2 on 5 matching bases. The germline V gene encodes CDR1 SSHAT and CDR2 FNYEAQ (reference sequence). The length of the CDR3 is 13 residues. Trimming pared 6 bases from V and 5 bases from J, leaving 12 bases between. In nucleotides, the CDR3 is TGTGCCAGCAGTCCCGGGGTGGGAGATACGCAGTATTTT. It is translated as CASSPGVGDTQYF.

The chain joins TRBV7-8 to TRBJ2-5; 12 bases line up with TRBD2. With the DNA end fitting TRBJ2-1 better, the J assignment may be wrong. The CDR3 length is 14 residues. Germline assignment: CDR1 SGHVS and CDR2 FQNEAQ. Written as DNA, the CDR3 is TGTGCCAGCCGGACTAGCGGGGTTTCTGATGAGCAGTTCTTC. Protein product: CASRTSGVSDEQFF.